A selection of T cell receptor beta chains follows, all from one sample in a study of cytomegalovirus exposure and HLA in healthy donors. Assay used: immunoSEQ multiplex PCR; TCRdb lists only in-frame clones, some missing. In the table there are 190,000 or so clones, 80% to 90% of which are singletons. The sample consisted of PBMCs. The receptors originated from a woman aged 25 to 45 in good health and CMV-seropositive. Both conserved end residues are part of each CDR3. The D gene is left open where the match is weak. Only part of the rows carry a size: once, few, many, or a class if the clone is expanded.

CDR3nt: TGTGCCTGGAGTGTACTCGTTAGTCCGAACGAGCAGTACTTC
CDR3aa: CAWSVLVSPNEQYF
abundance: NA
j_gene: TRBJ2-7
d_gene: NA
v_gene: TRBV30

CDR3nt: TGTGCCAGCAAGACGGGAGTGGGTGGAAGTGAGCAGTTCTTC
CDR3aa: CASKTGVGGSEQFF
abundance: NA
j_gene: TRBJ2-1
d_gene: NA
v_gene: TRBV27

CDR3nt: TGTGCCAGCTCACCGGTAGCGGGCAATGAGCAGTTCTTC
CDR3aa: CASSPVAGNEQFF
abundance: NA
j_gene: TRBJ2-1
d_gene: TRBD2
v_gene: TRBV18

CDR3nt: TGTGCCAGTCAACAGGGCACGCGAGGCTACGAGCAGTACTTC
CDR3aa: CASQQGTRGYEQYF
abundance: NA
j_gene: TRBJ2-7
d_gene: NA
v_gene: TRBV6-1

CDR3nt: TGTGCCAGCAGCTTAGGGTCTAGCGGGCGCTACACAGATACGCAGTATTTT
CDR3aa: CASSLGSSGRYTDTQYF
abundance: NA
j_gene: TRBJ2-3
d_gene: TRBD2
v_gene: TRBV11-2

CDR3nt: TGTGCCTGGAGCCTGGGAGCTAGGGGAGGGGGAGAGACCCAGTACTTC
CDR3aa: CAWSLGARGGGETQYF
abundance: NA
j_gene: TRBJ2-5
d_gene: NA
v_gene: TRBV30

CDR3nt: TGTGCCAGCAGCAAAGCTGGGCTAGCGGGACGACGGGAGCAGTTCTTC
CDR3aa: CASSKAGLAGRREQFF
abundance: NA
j_gene: TRBJ2-1
d_gene: NA
v_gene: TRBV21-1

CDR3nt: TGTGCCAGCACTGAACTAGGGGGCGGCTACACCTTC
CDR3aa: CASTELGGGYTF
abundance: NA
j_gene: TRBJ1-2
d_gene: TRBD1
v_gene: TRBV2

CDR3nt: TGTGCCTGGAGGGCAGGGGGCGGTTGGGAGACCCAGTACTTC
CDR3aa: CAWRAGGGWETQYF
abundance: NA
j_gene: TRBJ2-5
d_gene: TRBD1
v_gene: TRBV30

CDR3nt: TGTGCCAGCAGTGCTTACAGGGGTCACACCATATATTTT
CDR3aa: CASSAYRGHTIYF
abundance: once
j_gene: TRBJ1-3
d_gene: TRBD1
v_gene: TRBV27

CDR3nt: TGTGCCACCAGCCGGACAGGGGGCTCGGGAAACACCATATATTTT
CDR3aa: CATSRTGGSGNTIYF
abundance: NA
j_gene: TRBJ1-3
d_gene: TRBD1
v_gene: TRBV15

CDR3nt: TGTGCCAGCTCTGAAGTAGACTATGGCTACACCTTC
CDR3aa: CASSEVDYGYTF
abundance: NA
j_gene: TRBJ1-2
d_gene: NA
v_gene: TRBV7-2

CDR3nt: TGTGCCAGCAGCCAAGATGTTTTGACTAAAAACATTCAGTACTTC
CDR3aa: CASSQDVLTKNIQYF
abundance: once
j_gene: TRBJ2-4
d_gene: NA
v_gene: TRBV4-2

CDR3nt: TGTGCCAGCGCAAACAGGGGCCGGAGCTCCTACGAGCAGTACTTC
CDR3aa: CASANRGRSSYEQYF
abundance: NA
j_gene: TRBJ2-7
d_gene: TRBD1
v_gene: TRBV6-5

CDR3nt: TGTGCCAGCACCTCAGGGGGATACGACACCGGGGAGCTGTTTTTT
CDR3aa: CASTSGGYDTGELFF
abundance: NA
j_gene: TRBJ2-2
d_gene: TRBD1
v_gene: TRBV6-5

CDR3nt: TGTGCCAGTAGTAAGGCGACAGCCAAAGGCTACACCTTC
CDR3aa: CASSKATAKGYTF
abundance: NA
j_gene: TRBJ1-2
d_gene: NA
v_gene: TRBV19

CDR3nt: TGTGCCAGCAGCCCAATTTTGGGAGCGGCTGAGCAGTTCTTC
CDR3aa: CASSPILGAAEQFF
abundance: NA
j_gene: TRBJ2-1
d_gene: NA
v_gene: TRBV4-2

CDR3nt: TGTGCCAGCAGCTTCAACTTGAAGCTGACAGGGGACGAGCAGTACTTC
CDR3aa: CASSFNLKLTGDEQYF
abundance: NA
j_gene: TRBJ2-7
d_gene: TRBD1
v_gene: TRBV5-5

CDR3nt: TGTGCCAGCAGTTCTCCCGGCAGGTACGGGGCCAACGTCCTGACTTTC
CDR3aa: CASSSPGRYGANVLTF
abundance: NA
j_gene: TRBJ2-6
d_gene: NA
v_gene: TRBV27

CDR3nt: TGCGCCAGCAGCGCACTAGGAGGTGAGCAGTTCTTC
CDR3aa: CASSALGGEQFF
abundance: NA
j_gene: TRBJ2-1
d_gene: NA
v_gene: TRBV4-1

CDR3nt: TGTGCCAGTAGTCACGTCCGGGACAGGGTTTTGGGTCAGCCCCAGCATTTT
CDR3aa: CASSHVRDRVLGQPQHF
abundance: NA
j_gene: TRBJ1-5
d_gene: TRBD1
v_gene: TRBV19

CDR3nt: TGTGCCAGCAGTTTGCGGGGCATGTTTGGCTACACCTTC
CDR3aa: CASSLRGMFGYTF
abundance: NA
j_gene: TRBJ1-2
d_gene: NA
v_gene: TRBV28

CDR3nt: TGTGCCAGTAGTATGGAGGACAGGGGATTCCCTGGGGCCAACGTCCTGACTTTC
CDR3aa: CASSMEDRGFPGANVLTF
abundance: NA
j_gene: TRBJ2-6
d_gene: TRBD1
v_gene: TRBV19

CDR3nt: TGTGCCAGCAGCTTGACGTCAGGTAGCAATCAGCCCCAGCATTTT
CDR3aa: CASSLTSGSNQPQHF
abundance: NA
j_gene: TRBJ1-5
d_gene: NA
v_gene: TRBV5-6

CDR3nt: TGCGCCAGCAGCCTTCAGACAGGGGGCTGGGATGAGCAGTTCTTC
CDR3aa: CASSLQTGGWDEQFF
abundance: NA
j_gene: TRBJ2-1
d_gene: TRBD1
v_gene: TRBV4-1

CDR3nt: TGTGCCAGCAGTGAACGACGGGGGGTATGGTCAGATACGCAGTATTTT
CDR3aa: CASSERRGVWSDTQYF
abundance: NA
j_gene: TRBJ2-3
d_gene: TRBD2
v_gene: TRBV2